The 2 T cell receptor beta chains listed next were all sequenced from one sample in a study of T cells in Graves' hyperthyroidism and ophthalmopathy. TCR beta CDR3 sequences were amplified from RNA transcripts. During a first-round RT-PCR of the TCR CDR3, the HTBI primer set was used. Each CDR3 protein gets one entry after TCRdb re-called the multiplex PCR reads with MiXCR. The sample includes 730,000 or so distinct CDR3 sequences, over 15% of them seen just once. Sequenced input: blood. These receptor sequences come from a woman aged 50 to 65 with Graves' hyperthyroidism that later progressed to Graves' ophthalmopathy.

The V call is TRBV27, the J call TRBJ2-5; 8 bases are a match to TRBD2. The germline gives CDR1 MNHEY, CDR2 SMNVEV (reference sequence). V was clipped by 3 bases and J by 3 bases; unmatched bases: 3. The CDR3 has 14 residues. This CDR3 reads CASSFSRGEETQYF. CDR3 DNA: TGTGCCAGCAGTTTCTCGCGGGGGGAAGAGACCCAGTACTTC.

This clonotype was seen ten or more times. J is TRBJ2-3 and V is TRBV11-3; D is perhaps TRBD2 (7 bases). The CDR3 spans 15 residues. Germline-derived CDR1 and CDR2 are SGHNT and YENEEA. V was shortened by 6 bases and J by 3 bases, with 16 bases between the two germline ends. The CDR3 sequence is CASSLGGASTDTQYF. CDR3 DNA sequence: TGTGCCAGCAGTTTGGGGGGGGCCTCGACAGATACGCAGTATTTT. Full variable domain (rest looked up from reference TRBV11-3 and TRBJ2-3): EAGVVQSPRYKIIEKKQPVAFWCNPISGHNTLYWYLQNLGQGPELLIRYENEEAVDDSQLPKDRFSAERLKGVDSTLKIQPAELGDSAVYLCASSLGGASTDTQYFGPGTRLTVL.